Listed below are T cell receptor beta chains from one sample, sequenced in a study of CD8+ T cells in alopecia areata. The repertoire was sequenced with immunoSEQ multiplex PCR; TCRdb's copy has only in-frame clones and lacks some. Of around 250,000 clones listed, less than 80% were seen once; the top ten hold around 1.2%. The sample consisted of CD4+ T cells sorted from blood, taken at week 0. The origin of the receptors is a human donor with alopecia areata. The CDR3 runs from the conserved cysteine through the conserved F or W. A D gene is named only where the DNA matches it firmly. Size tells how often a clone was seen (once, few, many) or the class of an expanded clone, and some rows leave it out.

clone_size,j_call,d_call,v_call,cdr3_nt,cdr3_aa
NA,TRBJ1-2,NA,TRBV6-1,TGTGCCAGCAGTGGGACAGTGATCTATGGCTACACCTTC,CASSGTVIYGYTF
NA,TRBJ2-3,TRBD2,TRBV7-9,TGTGCCAGCAAGGACCGGCGGGGGGCAAAAGATACGCAGTATTTT,CASKDRRGAKDTQYF
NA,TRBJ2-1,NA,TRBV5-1,TGCGCCAGCAGCTTAGGTCAGTGGCATGAGCAGTTCTTC,CASSLGQWHEQFF
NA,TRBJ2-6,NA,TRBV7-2,TGTGCCAGCAGCCCCTTAAGGGCTGGGGCCAACGTCCTGACTTTC,CASSPLRAGANVLTF
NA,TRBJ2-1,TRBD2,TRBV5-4,TGTGCCAGCAGCTCCGATTCTAGCGGGGCCTACAATGAGCAGTTCTTC,CASSSDSSGAYNEQFF
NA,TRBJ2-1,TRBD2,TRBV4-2,TGTGCCAGCAGCCAAGATGTTACTAGCGGGAGATACAATGAGCAGTTCTTC,CASSQDVTSGRYNEQFF
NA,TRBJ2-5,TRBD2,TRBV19,TGTGCCAGTAGTATATCCAAGACTAGCCCTGGAGAGACCCAGTACTTC,CASSISKTSPGETQYF
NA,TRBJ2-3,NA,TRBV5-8,TGTGCCAGCAGCTTGGGACTGGACACAGATACGCAGTATTTT,CASSLGLDTDTQYF
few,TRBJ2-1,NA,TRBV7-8,TGTGCCAGCAGCCCCGGACAGTACAATGAGCAGTTCTTC,CASSPGQYNEQFF
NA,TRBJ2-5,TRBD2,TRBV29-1,TGCAGCGCCAAAGGACTAGCACCAGAGACCCAGTACTTC,CSAKGLAPETQYF
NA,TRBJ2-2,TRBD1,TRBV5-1,TGCGCCAGCAGCTCGGGGACAGCGAACACCGGGGAGCTGTTTTTT,CASSSGTANTGELFF
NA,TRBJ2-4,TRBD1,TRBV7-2,TGTGCCAGCAGCCCAAGACAGGGCAGAAACATTCAGTACTTC,CASSPRQGRNIQYF
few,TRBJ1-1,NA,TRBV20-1,TGCAGTGCCCAGGGAGGAATGAGGGTCTTT,CSAQGGMRVF
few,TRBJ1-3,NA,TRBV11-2,TGTGCCAGCAGCGAAGGGAGCTCTGGAAACACCATATATTTT,CASSEGSSGNTIYF
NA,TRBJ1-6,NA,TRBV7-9,TGTGCCAGCAGCCAAGGGCAGCCTAATTCACCCCTCCACTTT,CASSQGQPNSPLHF
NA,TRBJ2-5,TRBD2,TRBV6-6,TGTGCCAGCAGTTACCGGGGGGTGGAGACCCAGTACTTC,CASSYRGVETQYF
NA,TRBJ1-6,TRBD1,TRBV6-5,TGTGCCAGCAGTTACGGACAGGGCCCTCGGAATTCACCCCTCCACTTT,CASSYGQGPRNSPLHF
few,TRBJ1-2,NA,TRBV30,TGTGCCTGGAGTGTATCACTCTACTATGGCTACACCTTC,CAWSVSLYYGYTF
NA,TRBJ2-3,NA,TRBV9,TGTGCCAGCAGCGTCAGAGGGACCACGGATACGCAGTATTTT,CASSVRGTTDTQYF
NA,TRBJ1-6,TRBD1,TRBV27,TGTGCCAGCAGTAGGAGGGGGCAGGAGTCACCCCTCCACTTT,CASSRRGQESPLHF
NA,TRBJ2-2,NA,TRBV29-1,TGCAGCGGCGGACAGAGTTCCACCGGGGAGCTGTTTTTT,CSGGQSSTGELFF
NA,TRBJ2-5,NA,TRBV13,TGTGCCAGCAGCTTAGGTCGTTTCAGGGAGCAAGAGACCCAGTACTTC,CASSLGRFREQETQYF
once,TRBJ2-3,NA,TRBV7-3,TGTGCCAGCAGCCCCCAGGGGCGGGTAGATACGCAGTATTTT,CASSPQGRVDTQYF
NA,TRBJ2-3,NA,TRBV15,TGTGCCACCAGCAGCAGGGGTTACACAGATACGCAGTATTTT,CATSSRGYTDTQYF
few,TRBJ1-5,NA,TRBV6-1,TGTGCCAGCACCTACGGGGCACTTAGCAATCAGCCCCAGCATTTT,CASTYGALSNQPQHF
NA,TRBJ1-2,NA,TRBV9,TGTGCCAGCAGCGTAGCTGCCGAGGGTTCTAACTATGGCTACACCTTC,CASSVAAEGSNYGYTF
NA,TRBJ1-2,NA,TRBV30,TGTGCCTGGAGTGTACGAGCTAACTATGGCTACACCTTC,CAWSVRANYGYTF
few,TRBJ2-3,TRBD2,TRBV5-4,TGTGCCAGCAGCTTGGCGGGGGGTCGCACAGATACGCAGTATTTT,CASSLAGGRTDTQYF
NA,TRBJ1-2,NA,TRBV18,TGTGCCAGCTCTCCGAGGACAGATTCGAATGGCTACACCTTC,CASSPRTDSNGYTF
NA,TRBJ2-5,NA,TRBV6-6,TGTGCCAGCAGCTCTGGGGAGACCCAGTACTTC,CASSSGETQYF
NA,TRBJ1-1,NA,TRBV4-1,TGCGCCAGCAGTCTCGCCAGGGCTTCGAACACTGAAGCTTTCTTT,CASSLARASNTEAFF
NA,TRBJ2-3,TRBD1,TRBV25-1,TGTGCCAGCAGTGGCCGGGACAGGACCACAGATACGCAGTATTTT,CASSGRDRTTDTQYF
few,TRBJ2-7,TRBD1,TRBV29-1,TGCAGCGTTGTTCAGGGGGCCGACGAGCAGTACTTC,CSVVQGADEQYF
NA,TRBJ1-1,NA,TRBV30,TGTGCCTGGTCCGGAGGAAGGAACACTGAAGCTTTCTTT,CAWSGGRNTEAFF
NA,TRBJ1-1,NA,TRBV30,TGTGCCTGGGCAACCCCGCTGAACACTGAAGCTTTCTTT,CAWATPLNTEAFF
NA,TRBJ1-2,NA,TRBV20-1,TGCAGTGCTAGAGGGAGCTACACCTTC,CSARGSYTF
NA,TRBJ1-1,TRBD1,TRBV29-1,TGCAGCGTATTTCAGGGGGCCACTGAAGCTTTCTTT,CSVFQGATEAFF
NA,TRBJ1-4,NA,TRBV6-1,TGTGCCAGCAGGGGGTTCACTAATGAAAAACTGTTTTTT,CASRGFTNEKLFF
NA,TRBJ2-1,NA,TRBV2,TGTGCCAGCAACCGCAGGGCGCTGGATGAGCAGTTCTTC,CASNRRALDEQFF
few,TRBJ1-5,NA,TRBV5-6,TGTGCCAGCAGCTTCTATGGGACCCAGCGGGATCAGCCCCAGCATTTT,CASSFYGTQRDQPQHF
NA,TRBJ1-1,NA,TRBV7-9,TGTGCCAGCAGCTTACTGGGTACGAGCACTGAAGCTTTCTTT,CASSLLGTSTEAFF
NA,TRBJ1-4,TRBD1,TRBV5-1,TGCGCCAGCAGCTTTGGACAGGGGAGTGAAAAACTGTTTTTT,CASSFGQGSEKLFF
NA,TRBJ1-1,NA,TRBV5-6,TGTGCCAGCAGCTTGGGGAGCTTCGGCACTGAAGCTTTCTTT,CASSLGSFGTEAFF
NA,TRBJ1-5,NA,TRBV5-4,TGTGCCAGCAGCTTGGACAGCGTTGGTCCCCAGCATTTT,CASSLDSVGPQHF
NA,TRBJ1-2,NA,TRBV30,TGTGCCTGGCGGGCCTCCCGCGGCTATGGCTACACCTTC,CAWRASRGYGYTF
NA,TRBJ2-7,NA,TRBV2,TGTGCCAGCAGTGGTGGGGGGTACGAGCAGTACTTC,CASSGGGYEQYF
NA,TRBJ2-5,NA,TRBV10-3,TGTGCCATCAGTGGACGGGCACAAGAGACCCAGTACTTC,CAISGRAQETQYF
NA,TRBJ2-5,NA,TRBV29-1,TGCAGCGTCGTATACCAGGGGGGAGAGACCCAGTACTTC,CSVVYQGGETQYF
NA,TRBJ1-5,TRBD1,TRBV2,TGTGCCAGCAGAGAGCTGACAGGGGGCAATCAGCCCCAGCATTTT,CASRELTGGNQPQHF
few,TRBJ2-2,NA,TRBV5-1,TGCGCCAGCAGCCCGATTCCAGGGGAGAACACCGGGGAGCTGTTTTTT,CASSPIPGENTGELFF
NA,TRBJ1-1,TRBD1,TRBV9,TGTGCCAGCAGCGTAGGACAGGGAAAGAACACTGAAGCTTTCTTT,CASSVGQGKNTEAFF
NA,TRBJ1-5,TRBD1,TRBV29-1,TGCAGCGCTTCGACAGGGACCAATCAGCCCCAGCATTTT,CSASTGTNQPQHF
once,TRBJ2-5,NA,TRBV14,TGTGCCAGCAGCCAAAGTTGGAGGCGGGAGACCCAGTACTTC,CASSQSWRRETQYF
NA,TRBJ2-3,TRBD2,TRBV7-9,TGTGCCCGCGGGACTAGCGGGGGAGTGAGCACAGATACGCAGTATTTT,CARGTSGGVSTDTQYF
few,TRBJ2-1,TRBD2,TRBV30,TGTGCCTGGAGTGTTCCTAGCGGGGCCTACAATGAGCAGTTCTTC,CAWSVPSGAYNEQFF
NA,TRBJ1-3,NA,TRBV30,TGTGCCTGGAGCGGGGGACTGAACTCTGGAAACACCATATATTTT,CAWSGGLNSGNTIYF